These 7 T cell receptor beta chains came from one sample sequenced in a study of molecular identifiers for immune sequencing clone quantification. From the PCR reads, TCRdb called clonotypes with MiXCR, one entry per CDR3 protein. The sample includes roughly 93,000 distinct CDR3 sequences, roughly 25% seen only once; the top ten take about 0.8%. Sequences were obtained from naive CD8+ T cells from blood, with Jurkat cell RNA spiked in. Stated subset: FACS-sorted CD8+CD4-CCR7+CD45RA+ naive T cells. The receptors were gathered from a human donor in good health. Some libraries in this study had Jurkat cell RNA spiked in.

A remark on this clonotype: Being one base from a much bigger clone, this may be a read error. V usage is TRBV14 and J usage is TRBJ2-5; 11 nucleotides align to TRBD2. Trimming cost V 0 bases and J 9 bases; bases outside gene matches: 12. Germline lookup yields CDR1 SGHDN and CDR2 FVKESK. This CDR3 is 17 amino acids long. This CDR3 reads CASSQDQLAGVSESQYF. The CDR3 DNA reads TGTGCCAGCAGCCAAGACCAACTAGCGGGAGTGTCTGAGTCCCAGTACTTC.

The chain carries TRBV5-5 and TRBJ2-1; a weak D match, TRBD2 (6 bases). From germline, CDR1 is SGHKS and CDR2 YYEKEE (reference sequence). V dropped 2 bases and J dropped 8 bases, with 8 bases sitting between them. The CDR3 is 12 amino acids. For the CDR3, the DNA is TGTGCCAGCAGCTTTGGCGGGGATGAGCAGTTCTTC. This codes for CASSFGGDEQFF.

In this sample, this clonotype turned up many times. In DNA form, the CDR3 reads TGCAGTGCTAACGGCTTTGGAAACACCATATATTTT. Translation: CSANGFGNTIYF. The chain combines TRBV20-1 with TRBJ1-3; unclear D gene. This CDR3 spans 12 amino acids. V lost 4 bases and J 3 bases, leaving 7 bases between the germline ends. Looked up from germline, CDR1 is DFQATT and CDR2 is SNEGSKA (reference sequence).

This clonotype occurred many times. The V and J genes are TRBV7-9 and TRBJ2-7; possibly TRBD2 for D (6 bases). The CDR3 extends over 16 amino acids. Per germline, CDR1 SEHNR and CDR2 FQNEAQ (reference sequence). V was clipped by 5 bases and J by 6 bases, with 23 bases between them. The CDR3 DNA is TGTGCCAGCAGCCGCAGGGAGGCGGAGGCCCCACCCGAGCAGTACTTC. This encodes CASSRREAEAPPEQYF.

Ten or more counts support this clonotype. The rearrangement links TRBV24-1 to TRBJ2-7, with D possibly called TRBD1 or TRBD2 (5 bases each). V was pared by 9 bases and J by 7 bases, with 24 bases between. The CDR3 runs 15 residues. CDR1 and CDR2 from the germline V gene are KGHDR and SFDVKD. CDR3 amino acids: CATLVFSWGLSEQYF. CDR3 DNA: TGTGCCACCCTAGTTTTTTCTTGGGGGTTGAGTGAGCAGTACTTC.

This clonotype was recorded many times. The chain has TRBV5-1 and TRBJ2-5; D is perhaps TRBD1 (5 bases). The CDR3 is 14 amino acids. Per germline, CDR1 SGHRS and CDR2 YFSETQ. Between the trimmed V and J ends, which lost 4 bases and 5 bases, there was a span of 15 bases. CDR3 nucleotides: TGCGCCAGCAGCCGAGTACAGGTCCGGGAGACCCAGTACTTC. Its protein is CASSRVQVRETQYF. Filled out from reference TRBV5-1 and TRBJ2-5, the complete variable domain reads KAGVTQTPRYLIKTRGQQVTLSCSPISGHRSVSWYQQTPGQGLQFLFEYFSETQRNKGNFPGRFSGRQFSNSRSEMNVSTLELGDSALYLCASSRVQVRETQYFGPGTRLLVL.

This clonotype has only a few counts. The chain employs TRBV30 and TRBJ2-1; D gene ambiguous. The CDR3 runs to 13 residues. The germline V and J ends were trimmed by 0 bases and 5 bases, with 8 bases remaining between them. Germline CDR1 reads GTSNPN; CDR2 reads SVGIG (reference sequence). The CDR3 reads CAWSVLADNEQFF. In nucleotides, the CDR3 is TGTGCCTGGAGTGTATTGGCAGACAATGAGCAGTTCTTC.